Sequencing of this TCR beta chain was carried out in a study of shared clonotypes between healthy human individuals. General study points: Only blood samples were collected, and tissue repertoires likely differ.

A note on this clone: Its antigen is still unknown.

The repertoire was sequenced with immunoSEQ multiplex PCR; TCRdb's copy has only in-frame clones and lacks some. The sample includes 950,000 to 1,100,000 clones, 60% to 80% of them seen just once. Germline CDR1 and CDR2: KGHSH and LQKENI. The CDR3 is 14 residues long. Germline trimming cut 3 bases from V and 7 bases from J; bases unmatched to any gene: 7. The sequence came from a man in his late teens or twenties in good health. This chain connects TRBV18 to TRBJ2-7; 9 bases match TRBD1. The specimen was memory CD4+ T cells sorted from blood. Documented subset: CD45RA-negative fraction. The CDR3 sequence is CASSPRDRAGEQYF. The CDR3 DNA follows: TGTGCCAGCTCACCCCGGGACAGGGCGGGTGAGCAGTACTTC.